This paragraph reports one T cell receptor beta chain. What it binds is not known. The data were taken from a study of T cells in localized non-small cell lung cancer. Sequenced by immunoSEQ multiplex PCR; TCRdb stores in-frame clones only, minus some. Of about 2,400 clones in the sample, approximately 24% are singletons; the top ten hold approximately 19%. General observations from the study: Adjacent lung had a median roughly 50 of the 100 largest tumor clones. Among blood samples, higher T cell density accompanied longer overall survival.

From germline, CDR1 is SGHRS and CDR2 YFSETQ. The CDR3 is 15 residues long. The V gene lost 2 bases and the J gene lost 0 bases, with 10 bases spanning the gap. This clonotype was obtained from a female donor with stage II lung adenocarcinoma. The source material was normal lung tissue next to the tumor, sampled before any cancer treatment. The rearrangement joins TRBV5-1 to TRBJ2-3, with D uncertain. CDR3 sequence (DNA): TGCGCCAGCAGCTTTGTGGGCGACAGCACAGATACGCAGTATTTT. This encodes CASSFVGDSTDTQYF.